This TCR beta chain comes out of a study of OX40 agonist ivuxolimab in advanced cancers. The study in broad terms: The costimulatory receptor OX40 (CD134) was targeted by ivuxolimab, a fully human IgG2 agonistic monoclonal antibody. Intravenous ivuxolimab was administered to patients every 2 weeks at six dose levels: 0.01, 0.1, 0.3, 1.5, 3 and 10 mg/kg. Of the roughly 52 dose-escalation patients, hepatocellular carcinoma was present in roughly 19, melanoma in roughly 15, renal cell carcinoma in 9 and head and neck cancer in 9. In the dose-escalation cohort, around four fifths of patients were male, and the mean age was 60 years with a range of roughly 20 to 85. Patients were allowed to have had prior anti-PD-1, anti-PD-L1 or anti-CTLA-4 therapy, and 40% of the dose-escalation patients had been treated with checkpoint inhibitors. Partial responses were achieved by three dose-escalation patients, of whom one had hepatocellular carcinoma and two had cutaneous melanoma. The point of sequencing TCRbeta in the periphery was to test whether ivuxolimab changed TCR sequence diversity and drove clonal T-cell expansion. The paper describes the monotherapy dose-escalation part (N of about 47 patients) of the phase I trial of ivuxolimab. Study-wide conclusions, independent of this receptor: Low levels of normalized T-cell clonal expansion were also seen in some patients who did not respond. After ivuxolimab, more expanded clones were found on average in CD8+ T cells than in CD4+ T cells. Antigen specificity was not determined for the clonally expanded peripheral T cells. In the 0.1-3.0 mg/kg groups, partial responders were among the patients with the lowest normalized peripheral clonal expansion, particularly in CD8+ T cells. Clonal expansion of both CD4+ and CD8+ blood T cells was observed from baseline to week 6 at doses 0.1 to 3.0 mg/kg.

Trimmed from V: 3 bases; trimmed from J: 6 bases; junction bases lacking a gene match: 2. CDR1 is given as SGHTA and CDR2 as FQGNSA, both from the germline V gene. Spanning cysteine to phenylalanine, the CDR3 consists of 14 amino acids. Only the CDR3 region is kept as DNA, spanning 42 bases read in frame from base 1. In this sample, this clone turned up once. The antigen it binds to is not known. No quality values exist for individual bases; no much larger clone is one base distant. To sequence the TCRbeta CDR3 region, genomic DNA was isolated from the sorted cells. TCRbeta CDR3 regions were sequenced using the immunoSEQ Assay. TCRdb carries this immuneACCESS record with in-frame sequences only. Its versions omit some clonotypes, under half of them owing to an unresolved V gene in the studies checked, with the rest unexplained. In this sample the table shows 80,000 to 85,000 clones, around 83% of which occur a single time. The ten largest clones take up 6.5% of the sample.

The trial excluded patients who had a history of autoimmune disease or who were on systemic immunosuppression. Peripheral blood for TCR sequencing was drawn from every dose cohort at baseline, at cycle 4 day 1 and at cycle 7 day 1. Samples were obtained from an open-label, multicenter, first-in-human phase I dose-escalation trial of ivuxolimab. Adults with locally advanced or metastatic melanoma, renal cell carcinoma, hepatocellular carcinoma or head and neck squamous cell carcinoma were enrolled in the trial. Before TCR sequencing, CD4+ T cells and CD8+ T cells were sorted from peripheral blood as separate populations.

The source of this sequence is an adult with an advanced solid tumor such as melanoma, head and neck, liver or kidney cancer. The source was CD4+ or CD8+ T cells sorted from blood, collected in a trial of the OX40 agonist ivuxolimab. The V and J segments used are TRBV7-2 and TRBJ2-7, and 13 junction bases match TRBD2. The CDR3 region: CASSFGLAGVEQYF. The DNA is as follows: TGTGCCAGCAGCTTCGGACTAGCGGGAGTCGAGCAGTACTTC.